This entry concerns a single T cell receptor (beta chain). Antigen specificity is unknown. The CDR3 has 14 residues. V lost 6 bases and J 8 bases, leaving 19 bases between the germline ends. The germline gives CDR1 MNHEY, CDR2 SVGAGI. Sequencing used immunoSEQ multiplex PCR; TCRdb keeps in-frame clones, though not all of them. The repertoire holds about 350,000 clones, roughly 84% seen once, with 3.4% in the top ten. This record belongs to a study of Ad26.COV2.S vaccination and SARS-CoV-2 variants. For the study at large: Once, or twice with 56 days between doses, Ad26.COV2.S was given intramuscularly.

Described treatment: roughly 20 received Ad26.COV2.S at low or high dose, single or two shots; 5 received placebo; per-sample allocation not given. The samples were gathered on day 63 after the first injection of vaccine or placebo. Study outcomes and limitations: Breadth and depth estimates from TCRs may understate total T cell responses.

This chain connects TRBV6-5 to TRBJ1-2; no clear D. The sequences come from peripheral blood, collected in a trial of Ad26.COV2.S vaccine versus placebo. The receptor comes from a person aged 18-65 years who received the Ad26.COV2.S COVID-19 vaccine or a placebo. CDR3 nucleotides: TGTGCCAGCAGCCCAACCAGGAGCCCGGGCGGCTACACCTTC. Amino acid sequence: CASSPTRSPGGYTF.